This TCR beta chain is from a study of T cell changes during pregnancy in multiple sclerosis. Here immunoSEQ multiplex PCR was the method, and the copy in TCRdb shows in-frame clones only, minus some. The sample yields over 60,000 clones, roughly 93% seen once. Germline CDR1 KGHSH, CDR2 LQKENI. V dropped 5 bases and J dropped 8 bases, with 12 bases sitting between them. The CDR3 sequence is 13 residues long. This receptor was identified in a female donor with multiple sclerosis, enrolled in a pregnancy study. This specimen consisted of peripheral blood, obtained in the first trimester of pregnancy. This chain links TRBV18 with TRBJ1-4; perhaps TRBD1 as D (5 bases). This chain's CDR3 is CASSMRGGEKLFF. In nucleotides, the CDR3 is TGTGCCAGCTCAATGAGGGGAGGAGAAAAACTGTTTTTT.